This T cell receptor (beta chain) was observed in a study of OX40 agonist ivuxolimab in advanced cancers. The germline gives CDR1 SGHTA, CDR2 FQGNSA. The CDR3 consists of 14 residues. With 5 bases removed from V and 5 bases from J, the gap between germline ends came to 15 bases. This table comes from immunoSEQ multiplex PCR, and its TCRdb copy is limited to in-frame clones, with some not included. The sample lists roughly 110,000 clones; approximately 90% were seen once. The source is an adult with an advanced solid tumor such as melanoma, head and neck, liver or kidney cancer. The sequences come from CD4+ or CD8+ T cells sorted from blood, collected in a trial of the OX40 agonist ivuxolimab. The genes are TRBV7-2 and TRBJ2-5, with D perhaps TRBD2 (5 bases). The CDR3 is CASSRDTSSETQYF. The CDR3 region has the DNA TGTGCCAGCAGCCGAGACACTAGTTCGGAGACCCAGTACTTC.